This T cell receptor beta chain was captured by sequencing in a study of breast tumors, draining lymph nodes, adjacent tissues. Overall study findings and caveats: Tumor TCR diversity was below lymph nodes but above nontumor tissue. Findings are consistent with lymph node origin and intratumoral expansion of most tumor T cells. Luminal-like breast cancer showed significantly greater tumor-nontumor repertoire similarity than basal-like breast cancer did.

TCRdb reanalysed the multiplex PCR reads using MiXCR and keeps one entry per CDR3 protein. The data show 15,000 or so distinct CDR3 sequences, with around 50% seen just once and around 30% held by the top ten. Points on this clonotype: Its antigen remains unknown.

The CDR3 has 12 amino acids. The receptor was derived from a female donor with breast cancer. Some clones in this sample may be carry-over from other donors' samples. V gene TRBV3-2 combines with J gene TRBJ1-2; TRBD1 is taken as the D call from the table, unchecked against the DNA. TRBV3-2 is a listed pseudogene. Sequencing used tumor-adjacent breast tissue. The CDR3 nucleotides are TGTCCCAGCGGCCTACAGGGACGCGGCTACACCTTC. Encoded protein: CPSGLQGRGYTF.